The clone carrying this T cell receptor (beta chain) was recorded only once. V dropped 7 bases and J dropped 8 bases, with 20 bases sitting between them. The CDR3 runs to 13 residues. Germline-derived CDR1 and CDR2 are SQVTM and ANQGSEA. In the authors' workflow: Amplification from reference gene primers served as the basis for estimated nucleated cell counts. Measured with immunoSEQ multiplex PCR; TCRdb has only the in-frame clones, and not every one. That table supplies the V and J calls and clone size; D and trimming were determined from the DNA. The sample has approximately 300,000 clones, 90% seen once. This sample is part of a study of blood T cell repertoires in COVID-19. Study in general: Both acute and convalescent COVID-19 samples were obtained from the United States, Italy and Spain. PBMCs, B-cell-depleted T cells, or T cells provided the cDNA or gDNA that made up the material.

The clonotype originates from a woman in her late teens or twenties with acute COVID-19. The chain employs TRBV29-1 and TRBJ1-2; tentatively, D is TRBD1 (5 bases). The sample consisted of PBMCs or T cells enriched from blood (not recorded which). This CDR3 reads CSAVEGSGDGYTF. In DNA, the CDR3 is TGCAGCGCCGTCGAGGGCAGCGGGGACGGCTACACCTTC.